One and the same sample provided the 20 T cell receptor beta chains below, sequenced in a study of shared clonotypes between healthy human individuals. TCRdb's copy holds only in-frame clones and misses some; the assay was immunoSEQ multiplex PCR. The sample has millions of clones, approximately 95% seen once. The sequenced sample consisted of naive CD4+ T cells from PBMCs. Subset defined: CD45RA+ positively selected. These receptors all stem from a man aged 18 to 29 in good health. Some clones in this sample may be carry-over from other donors' samples.

The chain is built from TRBV28 and TRBJ1-1, with D maybe TRBD1 (5 bases). Germline lookup yields CDR1 MDHEN and CDR2 SYDVKM. CDR3 length: 15 amino acids. With 4 bases removed from V and 0 bases from J, the gap between germline ends came to 12 bases. The DNA of the CDR3 is TGTGCCAGCAGTTCCGGGGCTCTCATGAACACTGAAGCTTTCTTT. Protein sequence: CASSSGALMNTEAFF.

The chain employs TRBV19 and TRBJ1-5; D not certain. The CDR3 spans 14 residues. V was cut by 8 bases and J by 0 bases, with 11 bases left in between. Germline V gene sequence: CDR1 LNHDA, CDR2 SQIVND (reference sequence). The DNA of the CDR3 is TGTGCCAGTTTCGGAGGATATAGCAATCAGCCCCAGCATTTT. Translating it yields CASFGGYSNQPQHF.

The chain employs TRBV19 and TRBJ2-1, with D perhaps TRBD1 or TRBD2 (5 bases each). Germline CDR1 LNHDA, CDR2 SQIVND (reference sequence). This CDR3 spans 15 amino acids. The germline V and J ends were trimmed by 4 bases and 0 bases, with 10 bases remaining between them. CDR3 DNA sequence: TGTGCCAGTAGTAACGGGGCCCACTCCTACAATGAGCAGTTCTTC. Translation gives CASSNGAHSYNEQFF.

The rearrangement joins TRBV10-3 to TRBJ2-5; 12 bases align to TRBD2. Germline V gene lookup returns CDR1 ENHRY and CDR2 SYGVKD. The V segment lost 0 bases and the J segment 5 bases; nucleotides outside the gene matches: 13. CDR3 length equals 19 residues. This CDR3 reads CAISESSLAGGPGQETQYF. The CDR3, as DNA: TGTGCCATCAGTGAGTCGAGCCTAGCGGGAGGGCCAGGTCAGGAGACCCAGTACTTC.

The rearrangement links TRBV5-1 to TRBJ1-4; D unclear. The CDR3 is 15 residues long. Per germline, CDR1 SGHRS and CDR2 YFSETQ. V was clipped by 0 bases and J by 8 bases, with 14 bases between them. CDR3 DNA: TGCGCCAGCAGCTTGGCCTTCGGGTTCCTAGAAAAACTGTTTTTT. Amino acids: CASSLAFGFLEKLFF.

The count of this clone is one. V is TRBV9 and J is TRBJ1-3, with D tentatively TRBD1 (6 bases). The CDR3 covers 15 residues. V lost 7 bases, J lost 4 bases, and 18 bases lay in between. From germline, CDR1 is SGDLS and CDR2 YYNGEE. The CDR3 sequence: CASGGVQGRGNTIYF. The CDR3 bases are TGTGCCAGCGGAGGGGTGCAGGGGCGCGGAAACACCATATATTTT.

The V call is TRBV29-1, the J call TRBJ2-1; either TRBD1 or TRBD2 may fit D (6 bases each). The V end lost 2 bases, the J end lost 0 bases, and 20 bases lay between the germline ends. Germline lookup yields CDR1 SQVTM and CDR2 ANQGSEA. The CDR3 totals 18 residues. CDR3 sequence reads: CSVERRGAAASSYNEQFF. CDR3 nucleotide sequence: TGCAGCGTTGAAAGGAGGGGGGCTGCGGCGAGCTCCTACAATGAGCAGTTCTTC.

The rearrangement uses TRBV21-1 and TRBJ2-1; the table's D call TRBD1 went unverified against the DNA. TRBV21-1 is marked as a pseudogene. CDR3 length: 8 residues. The CDR3 DNA is TGTGCGGGCTATGAGCAGTTCTTC. It is translated as CAGYEQFF.

This rearrangement joins TRBV29-1 to TRBJ1-2, with 8 bases fitting TRBD1. V shed 2 bases, J shed 6 bases, and the junction held 5 bases outside the gene matches. This CDR3 has 13 amino acids. CDR1 and CDR2 from the germline V gene are SQVTM and ANQGSEA. The CDR3 sequence is CSVERQGTDGYTF. Here the CDR3 DNA reads TGCAGCGTTGAAAGACAGGGGACGGATGGCTACACCTTC.

This chain joins TRBV2 and TRBJ2-3; the D is unclear. The CDR3 runs 16 residues. Trimming removed 4 bases from V and 2 bases from J, with 16 bases in between. Germline V gene data show CDR1 as SNHLY and CDR2 as FYNNEI. The CDR3: CASSGFDGLNTDTQYF. The CDR3 DNA sequence: TGTGCCAGCAGTGGGTTTGACGGTCTGAACACAGATACGCAGTATTTT.

This chain joins TRBV6-5 and TRBJ2-3; D perhaps matches TRBD2 (5 bases). V lost 2 bases to trimming and J lost 6 bases, with 9 bases between them. The CDR3 has 13 amino acids. Germline V gene data show CDR1 as MNHEY and CDR2 as SVGAGI. DNA of the CDR3: TGTGCCAGCAGTTACCGGACTGTGGATACGCAGTATTTT. Its protein product is CASSYRTVDTQYF.

This chain links TRBV7-9 with TRBJ2-1, with D perhaps matching TRBD2 (6 bases). Germline-derived CDR1 and CDR2 are SEHNR and FQNEAQ (reference sequence). CDR3 length equals 14 residues. The V end lost 3 bases, the J end lost 10 bases, and 16 bases lay between the germline ends. The CDR3 DNA reads as TGTGCCAGCAGCTTCGCGGGACTCGCTGGGGAGCAGTTCTTC. Its translation is CASSFAGLAGEQFF.

This chain joins TRBV7-9 and TRBJ2-7; the D is unclear. Germline V gene sequence: CDR1 SEHNR, CDR2 FQNEAQ (reference sequence). The germline V and J ends were trimmed by 1 base and 6 bases, with 7 bases remaining between them. This CDR3 has 12 residues. CDR3 loop: CASSLGGREQYF. As DNA, the CDR3 is TGTGCCAGCAGCTTAGGAGGCCGCGAGCAGTACTTC.

The V and J genes are TRBV30 and TRBJ2-1, with 9 bases identical to TRBD1. Unmatched junction bases numbered 12, after V lost 2 bases and J lost 1 base. The CDR3 is 18 residues long. Per the germline V gene, CDR1 is GTSNPN and CDR2 is SVGIG (reference sequence). As DNA, the CDR3 is TGTGCCTGGAGTCAAGGACAGGGGAAAGAACAGTCCTACAATGAGCAGTTCTTC. Protein sequence: CAWSQGQGKEQSYNEQFF.

The chain is built from TRBV6-4 and TRBJ2-3; a weak D match, TRBD1 (7 bases). The V gene's germline CDR1 is MRHNA and CDR2 SNTAGT. V lost 2 bases to trimming and J lost 1 base, with 10 bases between them. The CDR3 consists of 15 residues. The CDR3 protein is CASSDRGTGTDTQYF. The CDR3 coding sequence is TGTGCCAGCAGTGACCGCGGGACAGGCACAGATACGCAGTATTTT.

The chain employs TRBV6-1 and TRBJ2-3; the D is unclear. CDR1 MNHNS and CDR2 SASEGT come from the germline V gene. Trimming stripped 0 bases from V and 4 bases from J, with 2 bases between. The CDR3 sequence is 12 residues long. The CDR3 loop reads CASSEAADTQYF. In DNA form, the CDR3 reads TGTGCCAGCAGTGAAGCGGCAGATACGCAGTATTTT.

The V gene is TRBV9, the J gene TRBJ2-3; 7 bases match TRBD1. The germline V gene encodes CDR1 SGDLS and CDR2 YYNGEE. This CDR3 spans 14 amino acids. The V gene end was trimmed by 3 bases and the J gene end by 4 bases; junction bases not matched to a gene: 5. The CDR3 loop is CASSARQGPDTQYF. In DNA, the CDR3 is TGTGCCAGCAGCGCTCGACAGGGTCCAGATACGCAGTATTTT.

This chain uses TRBV5-1 with TRBJ2-1, with D perhaps matching TRBD2 (6 bases). From germline, CDR1 is SGHRS and CDR2 YFSETQ. The V end was cut by 1 base, the J end by 3 bases, with 11 bases between. The CDR3 is made up of 15 amino acids. The chain's CDR3 is CASSLSGRYYNEQFF. In DNA, the CDR3 is TGCGCCAGCAGCTTGAGCGGGCGTTACTACAATGAGCAGTTCTTC.

This chain connects TRBV19 to TRBJ1-5; D remains ambiguous. The CDR3 sequence is 14 residues long. Looked up from germline, CDR1 is LNHDA and CDR2 is SQIVND (reference sequence). V dropped 6 bases and J dropped 0 bases, with 9 bases sitting between them. The CDR3 sequence is CASRKQVSNQPQHF. The CDR3 DNA sequence: TGTGCCAGTAGGAAACAAGTTAGCAATCAGCCCCAGCATTTT.

The chain combines TRBV5-1 with TRBJ1-2; D perhaps matches TRBD1 (5 bases). This CDR3 spans 13 amino acids. Germline V gene sequence: CDR1 SGHRS, CDR2 YFSETQ. Trimming pared 4 bases from V and 6 bases from J, leaving 13 bases between. This chain's CDR3 is CASSPTGTDGYTF. CDR3 sequence (DNA): TGCGCCAGCAGCCCCACTGGGACGGATGGCTACACCTTC. Full variable domain (outside the CDR3, taken from reference TRBV5-1 and TRBJ1-2): KAGVTQTPRYLIKTRGQQVTLSCSPISGHRSVSWYQQTPGQGLQFLFEYFSETQRNKGNFPGRFSGRQFSNSRSEMNVSTLELGDSALYLCASSPTGTDGYTFGSGTRLTVV.